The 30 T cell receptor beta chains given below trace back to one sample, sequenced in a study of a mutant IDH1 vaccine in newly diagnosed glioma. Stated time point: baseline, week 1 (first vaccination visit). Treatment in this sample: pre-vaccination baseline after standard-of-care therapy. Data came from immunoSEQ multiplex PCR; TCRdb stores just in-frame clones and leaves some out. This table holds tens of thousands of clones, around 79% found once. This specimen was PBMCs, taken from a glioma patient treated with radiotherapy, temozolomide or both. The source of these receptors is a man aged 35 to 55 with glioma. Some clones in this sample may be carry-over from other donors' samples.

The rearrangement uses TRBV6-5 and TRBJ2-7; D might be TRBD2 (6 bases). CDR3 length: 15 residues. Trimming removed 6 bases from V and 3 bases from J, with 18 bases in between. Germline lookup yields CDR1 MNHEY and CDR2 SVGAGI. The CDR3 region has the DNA TGTGCCAGCAGCGAATCGGGACTCGTTAACTACGAGCAGTACTTC. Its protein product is CASSESGLVNYEQYF.

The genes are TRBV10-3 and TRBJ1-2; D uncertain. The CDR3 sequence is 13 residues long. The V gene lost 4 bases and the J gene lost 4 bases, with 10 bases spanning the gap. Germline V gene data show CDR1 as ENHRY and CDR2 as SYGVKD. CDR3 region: CAISADGTYGYTF. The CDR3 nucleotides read TGTGCCATCAGTGCGGACGGTACCTATGGCTACACCTTC.

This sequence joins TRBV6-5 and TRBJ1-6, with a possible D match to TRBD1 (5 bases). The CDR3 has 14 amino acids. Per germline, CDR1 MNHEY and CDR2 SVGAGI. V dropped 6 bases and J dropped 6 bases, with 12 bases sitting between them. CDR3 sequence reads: CASRRGSPNSPLHF. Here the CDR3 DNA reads TGTGCCAGCAGGAGGGGCAGTCCTAATTCACCCCTCCACTTT.

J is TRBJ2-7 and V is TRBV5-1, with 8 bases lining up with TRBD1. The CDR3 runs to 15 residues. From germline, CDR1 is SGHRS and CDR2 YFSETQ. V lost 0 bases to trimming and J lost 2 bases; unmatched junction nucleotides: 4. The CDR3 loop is CASSLGGTGTYEQYF. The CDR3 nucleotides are TGCGCCAGCAGCTTGGGGGGGACAGGCACCTACGAGCAGTACTTC. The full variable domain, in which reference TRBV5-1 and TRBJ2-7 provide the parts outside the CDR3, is KAGVTQTPRYLIKTRGQQVTLSCSPISGHRSVSWYQQTPGQGLQFLFEYFSETQRNKGNFPGRFSGRQFSNSRSEMNVSTLELGDSALYLCASSLGGTGTYEQYFGPGTRLTVT.

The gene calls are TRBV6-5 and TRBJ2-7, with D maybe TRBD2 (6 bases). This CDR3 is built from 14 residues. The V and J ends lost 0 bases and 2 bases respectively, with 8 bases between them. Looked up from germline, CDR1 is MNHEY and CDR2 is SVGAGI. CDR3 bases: TGTGCCAGCAGTTACTCGCGGGAAACCTACGAGCAGTACTTC. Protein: CASSYSRETYEQYF.

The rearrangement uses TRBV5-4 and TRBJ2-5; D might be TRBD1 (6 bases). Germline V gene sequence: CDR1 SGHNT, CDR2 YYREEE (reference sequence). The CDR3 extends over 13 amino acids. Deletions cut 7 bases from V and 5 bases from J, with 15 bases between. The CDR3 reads CASRKPGVETQYF. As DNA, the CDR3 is TGTGCCAGCCGTAAACCAGGGGTGGAGACCCAGTACTTC.

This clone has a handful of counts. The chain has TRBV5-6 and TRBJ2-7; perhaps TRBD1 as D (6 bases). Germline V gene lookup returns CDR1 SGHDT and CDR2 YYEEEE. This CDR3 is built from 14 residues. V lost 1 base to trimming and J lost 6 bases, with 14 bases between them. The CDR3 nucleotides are TGTGCCAGCAGCTTGACAGGGAAGTCGGGCGAGCAGTACTTC. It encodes CASSLTGKSGEQYF.

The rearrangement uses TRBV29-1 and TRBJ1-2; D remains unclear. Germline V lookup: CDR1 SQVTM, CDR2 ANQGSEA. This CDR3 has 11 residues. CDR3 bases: TGCATAAGCAACTCGGCGTATGGCTACACCTTC. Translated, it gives CISNSAYGYTF.

The CDR3 reads CASSRVAGDIQETQYF. The CDR3, as DNA: TGTGCCAGCAGCAGAGTAGCGGGGGACATCCAAGAGACCCAGTACTTC. This rearrangement joins TRBV11-2 to TRBJ2-5; TRBD2 matches 9 bases. The CDR3 runs 16 residues. V shed 5 bases, J shed 1 base, and the junction held 8 bases outside the gene matches. From germline, CDR1 is SGHAT and CDR2 FQNNGV. Combining the CDR3 with reference TRBV11-2 and TRBJ2-5 gives the whole variable domain EAGVAQSPRYKIIEKRQSVAFWCNPISGHATLYWYQQILGQGPKLLIQFQNNGVVDDSQLPKDRFSAERLKGVDSTLKIQPAKLEDSAVYLCASSRVAGDIQETQYFGPGTRLLVL.

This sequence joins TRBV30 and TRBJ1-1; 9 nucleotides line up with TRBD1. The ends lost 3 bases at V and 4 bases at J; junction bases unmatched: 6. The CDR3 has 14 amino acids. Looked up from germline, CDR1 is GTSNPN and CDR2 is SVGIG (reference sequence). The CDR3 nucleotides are TGTGCCTGGAGGGGACAGGGTGGATTCACTGAAGCTTTCTTT. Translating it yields CAWRGQGGFTEAFF.

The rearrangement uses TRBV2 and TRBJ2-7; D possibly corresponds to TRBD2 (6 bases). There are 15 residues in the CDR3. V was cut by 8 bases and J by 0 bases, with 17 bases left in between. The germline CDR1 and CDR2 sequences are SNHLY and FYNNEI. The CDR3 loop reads CASLQWDSSSYEQYF. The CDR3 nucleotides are TGTGCCAGCCTACAATGGGACTCCTCCTCCTACGAGCAGTACTTC.

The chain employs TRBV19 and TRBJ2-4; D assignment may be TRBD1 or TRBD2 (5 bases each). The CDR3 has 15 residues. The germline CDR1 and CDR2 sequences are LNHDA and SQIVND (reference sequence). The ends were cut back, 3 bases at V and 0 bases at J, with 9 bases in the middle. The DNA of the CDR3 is TGTGCCAGTAGTATGGGTGGGGGAGCCAAAAACATTCAGTACTTC. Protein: CASSMGGGAKNIQYF. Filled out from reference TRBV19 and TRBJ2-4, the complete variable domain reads DGGITQSPKYLFRKEGQNVTLSCEQNLNHDAMYWYRQDPGQGLRLIYYSQIVNDFQKGDIAEGYSVSREKKESFPLTVTSAQKNPTAFYLCASSMGGGAKNIQYFGAGTRLSVL.

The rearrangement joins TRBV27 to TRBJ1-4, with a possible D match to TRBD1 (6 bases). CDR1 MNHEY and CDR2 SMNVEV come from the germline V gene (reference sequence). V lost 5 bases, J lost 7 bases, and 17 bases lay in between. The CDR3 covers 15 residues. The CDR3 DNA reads TGTGCCAGCAGTCCCTCTCCGTGGGGGCGTGAAAAACTGTTTTTT. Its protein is CASSPSPWGREKLFF.

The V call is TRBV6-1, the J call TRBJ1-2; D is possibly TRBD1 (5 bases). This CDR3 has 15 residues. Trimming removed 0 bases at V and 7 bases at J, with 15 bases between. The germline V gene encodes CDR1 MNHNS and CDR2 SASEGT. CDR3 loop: CASSEATGRGSGYTF. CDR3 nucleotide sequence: TGTGCCAGCAGTGAAGCAACAGGACGAGGCAGTGGCTACACCTTC.

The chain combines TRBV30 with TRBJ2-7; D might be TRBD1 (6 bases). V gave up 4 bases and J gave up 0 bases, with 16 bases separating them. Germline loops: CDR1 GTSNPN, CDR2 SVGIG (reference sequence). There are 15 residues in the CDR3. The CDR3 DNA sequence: TGTGCCTGGAACCCCCCAGGGGTCAGCTCCTACGAGCAGTACTTC. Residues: CAWNPPGVSSYEQYF.

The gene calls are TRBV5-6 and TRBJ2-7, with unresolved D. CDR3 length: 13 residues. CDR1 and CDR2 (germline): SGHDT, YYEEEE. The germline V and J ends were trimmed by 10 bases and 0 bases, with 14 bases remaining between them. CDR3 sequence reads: CAPWAGSSYEQYF. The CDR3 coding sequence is TGTGCCCCATGGGCCGGTAGCTCCTACGAGCAGTACTTC.

DNA of the CDR3: TGTGGGGCCGGAGTCGGAAACACCATATATTTT. As protein: CGAGVGNTIYF. This sequence joins TRBV25-1 and TRBJ1-3; the D is unclear. This CDR3 has 11 residues. Germline CDR1 and CDR2: MGHDK and SYGVNS.

The CDR3 sequence: CASSLASSYEQYF. CDR3 DNA sequence: TGTGCCAGCAGCCTTGCCTCATCCTACGAGCAGTACTTC. The chain couples TRBV6-5 to TRBJ2-7; no clear D. The CDR3 totals 13 residues. V gave up 6 bases and J gave up 1 base, with 10 bases separating them. Germline loops: CDR1 MNHEY, CDR2 SVGAGI.

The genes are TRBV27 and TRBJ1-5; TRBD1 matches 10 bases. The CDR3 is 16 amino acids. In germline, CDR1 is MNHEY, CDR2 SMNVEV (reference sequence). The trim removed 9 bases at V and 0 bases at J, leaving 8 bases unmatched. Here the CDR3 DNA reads TGTGCCAGTAGGCCTCGGGACAGGGGTAGCAATCAGCCCCAGCATTTT. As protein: CASRPRDRGSNQPQHF.

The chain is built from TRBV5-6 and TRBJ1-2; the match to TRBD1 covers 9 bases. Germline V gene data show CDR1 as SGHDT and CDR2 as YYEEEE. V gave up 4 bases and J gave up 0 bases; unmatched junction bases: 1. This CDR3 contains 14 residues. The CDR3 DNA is TGTGCCAGCAGCGGGGACAGGGCTAACTATGGCTACACCTTC. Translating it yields CASSGDRANYGYTF.

CDR3 sequence (DNA): TGTGCCAGCAGTCCGGGACAGAAGGTCAATCAGCCCCAGCATTTT. It yields the protein CASSPGQKVNQPQHF. The V call is TRBV5-8, the J call TRBJ1-5; 7 bases agree with TRBD1. The CDR3 extends over 15 amino acids. Germline CDR1 reads SGHTS; CDR2 reads YDEGEE. The V gene end was trimmed by 5 bases and the J gene end by 3 bases; junction bases not matched to a gene: 8.

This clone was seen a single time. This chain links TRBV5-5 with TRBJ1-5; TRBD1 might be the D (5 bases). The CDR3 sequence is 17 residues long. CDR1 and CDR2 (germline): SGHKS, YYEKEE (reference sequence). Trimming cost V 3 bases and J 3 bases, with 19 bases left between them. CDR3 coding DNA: TGTGCCAGCAGCTCAACCCCCAACGTGGGGCCCAATCAGCCCCAGCATTTT. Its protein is CASSSTPNVGPNQPQHF.

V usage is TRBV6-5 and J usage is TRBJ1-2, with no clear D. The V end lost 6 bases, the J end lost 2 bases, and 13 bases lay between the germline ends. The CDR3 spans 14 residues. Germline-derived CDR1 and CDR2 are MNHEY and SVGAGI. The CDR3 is CASRPRAANYGYTF. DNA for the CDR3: TGTGCCAGCAGGCCCCGGGCCGCCAACTATGGCTACACCTTC.

The CDR3 loop is CSVETGPEQFF. DNA for the CDR3: TGCAGCGTTGAAACGGGTCCCGAGCAGTTCTTC. The J gene is TRBJ2-1, the V gene TRBV29-1; no firm D call. The CDR3 contains 11 residues. Germline V gives CDR1 SQVTM, CDR2 ANQGSEA. V shed 2 bases and J shed 10 bases, with 9 bases lying between them.

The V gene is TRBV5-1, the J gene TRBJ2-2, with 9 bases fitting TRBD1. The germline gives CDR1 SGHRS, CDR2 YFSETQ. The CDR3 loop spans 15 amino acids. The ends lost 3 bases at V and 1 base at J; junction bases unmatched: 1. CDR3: CASSWDRVNTGELFF. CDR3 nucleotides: TGCGCCAGCAGCTGGGACAGGGTGAACACCGGGGAGCTGTTTTTT.

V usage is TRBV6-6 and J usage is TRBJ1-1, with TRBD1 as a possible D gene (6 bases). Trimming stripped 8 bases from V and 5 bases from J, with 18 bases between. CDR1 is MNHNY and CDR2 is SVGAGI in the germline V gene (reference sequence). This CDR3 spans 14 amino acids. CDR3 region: CASGQSDSRTEAFF. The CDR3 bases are TGTGCCAGCGGGCAATCGGACAGCCGGACTGAAGCTTTCTTT.

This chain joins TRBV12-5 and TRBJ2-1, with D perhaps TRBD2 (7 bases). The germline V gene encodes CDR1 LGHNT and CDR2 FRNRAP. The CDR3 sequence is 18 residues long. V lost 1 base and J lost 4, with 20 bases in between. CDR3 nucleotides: TGTGCTAGTGGTTTGGGTCCCAGGGGCGGGGGTCGGTACAATGAGCAGTTCTTC. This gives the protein CASGLGPRGGGRYNEQFF.

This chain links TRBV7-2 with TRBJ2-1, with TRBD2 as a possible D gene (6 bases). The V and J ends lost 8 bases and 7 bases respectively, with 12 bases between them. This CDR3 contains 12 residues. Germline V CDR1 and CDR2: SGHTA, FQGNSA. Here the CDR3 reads CASFSAGNEQFF. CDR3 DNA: TGTGCCAGCTTTAGCGCGGGGAATGAGCAGTTCTTC.

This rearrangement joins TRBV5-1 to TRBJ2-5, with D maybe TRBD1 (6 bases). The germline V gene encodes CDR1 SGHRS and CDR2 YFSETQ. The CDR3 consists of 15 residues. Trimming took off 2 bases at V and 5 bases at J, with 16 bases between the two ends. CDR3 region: CASSFNLQGRETQYF. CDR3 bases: TGCGCCAGCAGCTTTAATCTGCAGGGGCGGGAGACCCAGTACTTC.

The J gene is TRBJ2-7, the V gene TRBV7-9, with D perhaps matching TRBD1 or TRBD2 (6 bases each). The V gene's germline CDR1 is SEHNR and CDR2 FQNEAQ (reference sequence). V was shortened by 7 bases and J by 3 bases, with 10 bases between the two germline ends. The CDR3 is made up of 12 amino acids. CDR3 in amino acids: CASNGGGYEQYF. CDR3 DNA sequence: TGTGCCAGCAACGGAGGGGGCTACGAGCAGTACTTC. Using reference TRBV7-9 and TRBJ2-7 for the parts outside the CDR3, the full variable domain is DTGVSQNPRHKITKRGQNVTFRCDPISEHNRLYWYRQTLGQGPEFLTYFQNEAQLEKSRLLSDRFSAERPKGSFSTLEIQRTEQGDSAMYLCASNGGGYEQYFGPGTRLTVT.